Listed here are 18 T cell receptor beta chains from one sample, sequenced in a study of blood T cell repertoires in COVID-19. The table came from immunoSEQ multiplex PCR; TCRdb's copy has only in-frame clones and leaves some out. Of roughly 200,000 clones listed, around 80% are singletons. Sequencing was done on a sample of peripheral blood. Source of these receptors: a woman aged 70-85 years with acute or convalescent COVID-19.

This sequence joins TRBV6-2 or TRBV6-3 and TRBJ2-1; 7 bases align to TRBD2. Germline trimming cut 4 bases from V and 5 bases from J; bases unmatched to any gene: 5. The germline CDR1 and CDR2 sequences are MNHEY and SVGEGT. The CDR3 covers 14 residues. As DNA, the CDR3 is TGTGCCAGCAGTTTGAGGCGGGAGAACAATGAGCAGTTCTTC. Its protein product is CASSLRRENNEQFF.

The chain uses TRBV6-6 and TRBJ1-1; D gene ambiguous. V gave up 4 bases and J gave up 6 bases, with 6 bases separating them. The CDR3 consists of 11 residues. The germline V gene encodes CDR1 MNHNY and CDR2 SVGAGI (reference sequence). CDR3 in amino acids: CASSSGAEAFF. In DNA, the CDR3 is TGTGCCAGCAGTTCCGGGGCTGAAGCTTTCTTT.

This clone appeared a single time. The chain combines TRBV5-1 with TRBJ1-1, with 11 bases fitting TRBD1. This CDR3 comprises 16 residues. Trimming cost V 4 bases and J 4 bases; bases outside gene matches: 9. Germline loops: CDR1 SGHRS, CDR2 YFSETQ. CDR3: CASSQWDRGVVTEAFF. For the CDR3, the DNA is TGCGCCAGCAGCCAGTGGGACAGGGGGGTTGTCACTGAAGCTTTCTTT. The variable domain in full, with the rest retrieved from reference TRBV5-1 and TRBJ1-1, is KAGVTQTPRYLIKTRGQQVTLSCSPISGHRSVSWYQQTPGQGLQFLFEYFSETQRNKGNFPGRFSGRQFSNSRSEMNVSTLELGDSALYLCASSQWDRGVVTEAFFGQGTRLTVV.

The table lists this clone with a few counts. This specimen includes other DNA sequences encoding the same CDR3. The CDR3 DNA reads as TGTGCCAGCTCACCCGGGACAGGGGCGTACAATGAGCAGTTCTTC. This sequence encodes CASSPGTGAYNEQFF. The chain employs TRBV18 and TRBJ2-1; 10 bases are shared with TRBD1. From germline, CDR1 is KGHSH and CDR2 LQKENI. The CDR3 covers 15 residues. V shed 3 bases and J 4 bases; nucleotides not matched to a gene: 3.

The V and J genes are TRBV7-2 and TRBJ2-2; D may be TRBD2 (6 bases). This CDR3 region has 17 residues. Germline V lookup: CDR1 SGHTA, CDR2 FQGNSA. The germline V and J ends were trimmed by 2 bases and 0 bases, with 13 bases remaining between them. The CDR3 reads CASSLRAGTTNTGELFF. The CDR3 DNA is TGTGCCAGCAGCTTACGAGCGGGCACGACGAACACCGGGGAGCTGTTTTTT.

V usage is TRBV18 and J usage is TRBJ1-1; maybe TRBD1 (6 bases). V was pared by 6 bases and J by 1 base, with 21 bases between. The CDR3 has 17 residues. Germline V gives CDR1 KGHSH, CDR2 LQKENI. The CDR3 sequence is CASSLTAPGGANTEAFF. The CDR3 DNA is TGTGCCAGCTCCCTAACTGCGCCCGGGGGGGCGAACACTGAAGCTTTCTTT.

V and J are TRBV6-5 and TRBJ2-7; no definite D call. V shed 4 bases and J shed 0 bases, with 10 bases lying between them. This CDR3 region has 14 residues. Per the germline V gene, CDR1 is MNHEY and CDR2 is SVGAGI. The CDR3 bases are TGTGCCAGCAGTTTCCCAGCTAGCTCCTACGAGCAGTACTTC. This encodes CASSFPASSYEQYF.

The chain joins TRBV5-1 to TRBJ2-7; D is perhaps TRBD2 (6 bases). V was shortened by 4 bases and J by 6 bases, with 17 bases between the two germline ends. Germline V gene lookup returns CDR1 SGHRS and CDR2 YFSETQ. The length of the CDR3 is 14 residues. CDR3 protein: CASSQTSSPGEQYF. As DNA, the CDR3 is TGCGCCAGCAGCCAGACTAGTTCCCCGGGCGAGCAGTACTTC.

V gene TRBV18 combines with J gene TRBJ2-7; 16 bases align to TRBD2. Germline-derived CDR1 and CDR2 are KGHSH and LQKENI. The CDR3 loop spans 17 amino acids. The V gene end was trimmed by 6 bases and the J gene end by 5 bases; junction bases not matched to a gene: 10. CDR3 nucleotide sequence: TGTGCCAGCTCCTGGGGACTAGCGGGAGGGCCTGACGACGAGCAGTACTTC. Translated: CASSWGLAGGPDDEQYF.

This clone came up many times. V usage is TRBV6-1 and J usage is TRBJ1-2, with a possible D match to TRBD1 (5 bases). This CDR3 comprises 12 residues. Trimming removed 3 bases at V and 8 bases at J, with 10 bases between. Germline assignment: CDR1 MNHNS and CDR2 SASEGT. The CDR3 sequence: CASSDRVGGYTF. The DNA of the CDR3 is TGTGCCAGCAGTGACAGGGTGGGGGGCTACACCTTC.

V is TRBV5-1 and J is TRBJ1-3; D unclear. Germline V gene lookup returns CDR1 SGHRS and CDR2 YFSETQ. This CDR3 region has 15 residues. Trimming cost V 0 bases and J 4 bases, with 11 bases left between them. CDR3 sequence (DNA): TGCGCCAGCAGCTTGGACTTCGGGAGGGGAAACACCATATATTTT. This codes for CASSLDFGRGNTIYF.

The chain links TRBV6-6 to TRBJ2-1; possible D gene TRBD2, 5 bases. The germline V gene encodes CDR1 MNHNY and CDR2 SVGAGI (reference sequence). The CDR3 totals 15 residues. The V end was cut by 2 bases, the J end by 0 bases, with 8 bases between. CDR3 coding DNA: TGTGCCAGCAGTTACGAGGGCAGCTCCTACAATGAGCAGTTCTTC. Encoded protein: CASSYEGSSYNEQFF.

V usage is TRBV5-1 and J usage is TRBJ1-1, with 7 bases identical to TRBD1. CDR1 SGHRS and CDR2 YFSETQ come from the germline V gene. Trimming removed 2 bases from V and 1 base from J; junction bases left unmatched: 5. This CDR3 is built from 15 residues. The CDR3 region is CASSLGGTANTEAFF. The CDR3 DNA sequence: TGCGCCAGCAGCTTAGGAGGGACAGCGAACACTGAAGCTTTCTTT.

This clone was seen once. V and J are TRBV3-1 (or the pseudogene TRBV3-2) and TRBJ1-3; D is unclear. From germline, CDR1 is LGHDT and CDR2 YNNKEL (reference sequence). The CDR3 is made up of 13 amino acids. The V end lost 4 bases, the J end lost 5 bases, and 9 bases lay between the germline ends. CDR3 nucleotide sequence: TGTGCCAGCAGCCTCCTGACTCGAAACACCATATATTTT. This sequence encodes CASSLLTRNTIYF.

This clone was detected a few times. The chain has TRBV28 and TRBJ2-7; TRBD2 matches at 8 bases. Unmatched junction bases numbered 20, after V lost 3 bases and J lost 7 bases. The CDR3 is 18 residues long. Germline CDR1 reads MDHEN; CDR2 reads SYDVKM. CDR3 residues: CASSFPPGTSKARREQYF. CDR3 nucleotide sequence: TGTGCCAGCAGTTTTCCCCCCGGGACTAGTAAGGCTCGGCGGGAGCAGTACTTC.

This CDR3 reads CASSQFRDTEAFF. CDR3 sequence (DNA): TGTGCCAGCAGCCAATTTCGGGACACTGAAGCTTTCTTT. The rearrangement uses TRBV14 and TRBJ1-1; D is unresolved. The V gene lost 2 bases and the J gene lost 3 bases, with 7 bases spanning the gap. This CDR3 is built from 13 residues. Germline lookup yields CDR1 SGHDN and CDR2 FVKESK.

J is TRBJ2-7 and V is TRBV4-1, with 9 bases lining up with TRBD1. The V segment lost 6 bases and the J segment 3 bases; nucleotides outside the gene matches: 0. The CDR3 has 12 amino acids. Germline V gives CDR1 MGHRA, CDR2 YSYEKL. The CDR3 DNA reads TGCGCCAGCAGGGGACAGGGCTACGAGCAGTACTTC. This sequence encodes CASRGQGYEQYF.

The V gene is TRBV27, the J gene TRBJ2-7; TRBD2 aligns across 10 bases. Germline V gene data show CDR1 as MNHEY and CDR2 as SMNVEV (reference sequence). J was trimmed by 7 bases and V by 4 bases; bases with no gene match: 13. The CDR3 spans 16 residues. The CDR3 sequence is CASSSPWTSGTSEQYF. CDR3 sequence (DNA): TGTGCCAGCAGTTCCCCTTGGACTAGCGGCACATCGGAGCAGTACTTC.